The 4 T cell receptor beta chains listed next were all sequenced from one sample in a study of blood T cell repertoires in COVID-19. Libraries were prepared by immunoSEQ multiplex PCR; TCRdb keeps only in-frame clonotypes and omits some of them. The profile shows roughly 65,000 clones, 65% to 85% of them singletons. The specimen was peripheral blood. The receptors stem from a man aged 60-69 years with acute or convalescent COVID-19.

The J gene is TRBJ1-1, the V gene TRBV7-2; tentative D call: TRBD1 (5 bases). The ends were cut back, 2 bases at V and 4 bases at J, with 8 bases in the middle. The germline CDR1 and CDR2 sequences are SGHTA and FQGNSA. This CDR3 has 13 residues. The CDR3 DNA follows: TGTGCCAGCAGCTTAAGGGGTGTCACTGAAGCTTTCTTT. Encoded protein: CASSLRGVTEAFF.

CDR3 region: CASRPTGNYGYTF. The CDR3 bases are TGCGCCAGCCGCCCTACAGGGAACTATGGCTACACCTTC. V is TRBV10-2 and J is TRBJ1-2, with a weak D call TRBD1 (6 bases). In germline, CDR1 is WSHSY, CDR2 SAAADI. CDR3 length: 13 residues. With 8 bases removed from V and 2 bases from J, the gap between germline ends came to 12 bases.

The V gene is TRBV7-8, the J gene TRBJ1-6, with 7 bases fitting TRBD1. The CDR3 has 15 amino acids. J gave up 7 bases and V 0 bases, and 3 bases lay outside the gene matches. Germline CDR1 SGHVS, CDR2 FQNEAQ. In DNA, the CDR3 is TGTGCCAGCAGCTTAGCTTTGACAGGGAATTCACCCCTCCACTTT. Translated, it gives CASSLALTGNSPLHF. Together with reference TRBV7-8 and TRBJ1-6, the CDR3 gives the full variable domain: GAGVSQSPRYKVAKRGQDVALRCDPISGHVSLFWYQQALGQGPEFLTYFQNEAQLDKSGLPSDRFFAERPEGSVSTLKIQRTQQEDSAVYLCASSLALTGNSPLHFGNGTRLTVT.

The chain has TRBV2 and TRBJ1-2, with unresolved D. In germline, CDR1 is SNHLY, CDR2 FYNNEI. V dropped 7 bases and J dropped 6 bases, with 12 bases sitting between them. This CDR3 is built from 12 residues. CDR3 DNA sequence: TGTGCCAGCAAGAGGGTATCGGATGGCTACACCTTC. Its protein product is CASKRVSDGYTF.